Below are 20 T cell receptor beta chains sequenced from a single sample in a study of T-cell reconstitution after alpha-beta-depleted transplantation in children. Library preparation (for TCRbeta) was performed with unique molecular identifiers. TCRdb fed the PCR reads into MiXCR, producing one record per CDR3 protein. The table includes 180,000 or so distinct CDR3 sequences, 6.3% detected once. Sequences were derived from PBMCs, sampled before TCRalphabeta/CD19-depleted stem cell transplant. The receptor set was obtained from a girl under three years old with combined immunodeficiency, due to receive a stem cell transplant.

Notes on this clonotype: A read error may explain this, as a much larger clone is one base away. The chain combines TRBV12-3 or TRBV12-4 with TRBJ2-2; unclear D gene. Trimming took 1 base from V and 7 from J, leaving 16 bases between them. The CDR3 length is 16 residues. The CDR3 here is CASSLVTVGTGGELFF. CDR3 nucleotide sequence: TGTGCCAGCAGTTTAGTAACGGTGGGAACGGGCGGGGAGCTGTTTTTT.

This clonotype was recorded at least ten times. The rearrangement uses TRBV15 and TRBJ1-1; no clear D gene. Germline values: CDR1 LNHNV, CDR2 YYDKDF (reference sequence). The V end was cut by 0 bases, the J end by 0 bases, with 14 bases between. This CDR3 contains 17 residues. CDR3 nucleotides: TGTGCCACCAGCAGAGAGGTGATATCGTCACTGAACACTGAAGCTTTCTTT. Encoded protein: CATSREVISSLNTEAFF. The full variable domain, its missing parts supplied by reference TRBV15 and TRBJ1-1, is DAMVIQNPRYQVTQFGKPVTLSCSQTLNHNVMYWYQQKSSQAPKLLFHYYDKDFNNEADTPDNFQSRRPNTSFCFLDIRSPGLGDTAMYLCATSREVISSLNTEAFFGQGTRLTVV.

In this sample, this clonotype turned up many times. CDR3 bases: TGTGCCAGCAGCCCGCTTCTGGTTGCCGGGGAGCTGTTTTTT. Amino acids: CASSPLLVAGELFF. The chain uses TRBV4-2 and TRBJ2-2; no definite D call. The ends were cut back, 4 bases at V and 6 bases at J, with 12 bases in the middle. The CDR3 has 14 residues. Germline CDR1 is LGHNA and CDR2 is YNFKEQ.

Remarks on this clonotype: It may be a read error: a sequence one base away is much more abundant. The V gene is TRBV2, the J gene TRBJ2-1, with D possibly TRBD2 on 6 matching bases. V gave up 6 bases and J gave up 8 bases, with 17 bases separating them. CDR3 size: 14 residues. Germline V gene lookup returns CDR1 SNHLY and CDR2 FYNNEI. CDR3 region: CASRLRTWDYEQFF. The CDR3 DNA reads TGTGCCAGCAGGTTGAGGACTTGGGACTATGAGCAGTTCTTC.

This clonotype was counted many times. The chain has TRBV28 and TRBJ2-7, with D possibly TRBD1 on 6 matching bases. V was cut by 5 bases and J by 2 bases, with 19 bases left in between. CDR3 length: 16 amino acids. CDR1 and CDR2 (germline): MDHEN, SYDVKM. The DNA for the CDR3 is TGTGCCAGCAGTCACCAGACAGGATTAGACCCCTACGAGCAGTACTTC. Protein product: CASSHQTGLDPYEQYF. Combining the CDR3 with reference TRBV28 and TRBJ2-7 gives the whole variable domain DVKVTQSSRYLVKRTGEKVFLECVQDMDHENMFWYRQDPGLGLRLIYFSYDVKMKEKGDIPEGYSVSREKKERFSLILESASTNQTSMYLCASSHQTGLDPYEQYFGPGTRLTVT.

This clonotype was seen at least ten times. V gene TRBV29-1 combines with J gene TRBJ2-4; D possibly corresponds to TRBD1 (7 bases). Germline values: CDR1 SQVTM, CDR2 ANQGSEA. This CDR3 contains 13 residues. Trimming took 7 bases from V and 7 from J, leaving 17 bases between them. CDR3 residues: CSARDSGGNIQYF. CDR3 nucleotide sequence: TGCAGCGCCAGGGACAGTGGAGGGAACATTCAGTACTTC.

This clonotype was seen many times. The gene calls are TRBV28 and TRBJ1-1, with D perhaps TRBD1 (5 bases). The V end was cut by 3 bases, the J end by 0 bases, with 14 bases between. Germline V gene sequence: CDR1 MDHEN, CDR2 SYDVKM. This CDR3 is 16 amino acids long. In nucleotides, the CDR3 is TGTGCCAGCAGTTTGGGGCTGGAGCAGATGAACACTGAAGCTTTCTTT. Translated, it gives CASSLGLEQMNTEAFF. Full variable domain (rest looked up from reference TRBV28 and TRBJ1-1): DVKVTQSSRYLVKRTGEKVFLECVQDMDHENMFWYRQDPGLGLRLIYFSYDVKMKEKGDIPEGYSVSREKKERFSLILESASTNQTSMYLCASSLGLEQMNTEAFFGQGTRLTVV.

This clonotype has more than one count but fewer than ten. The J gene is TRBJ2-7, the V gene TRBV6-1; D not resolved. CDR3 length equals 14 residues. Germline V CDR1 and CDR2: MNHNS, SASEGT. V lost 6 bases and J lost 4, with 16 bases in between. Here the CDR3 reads CASSPNPGTYEQYF. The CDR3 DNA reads TGTGCCAGCAGCCCGAACCCGGGTACTTACGAGCAGTACTTC.

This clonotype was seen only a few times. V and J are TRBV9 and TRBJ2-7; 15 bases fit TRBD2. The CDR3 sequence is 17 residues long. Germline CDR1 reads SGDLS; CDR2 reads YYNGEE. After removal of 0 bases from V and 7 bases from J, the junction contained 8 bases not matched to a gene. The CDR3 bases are TGTGCCAGCAGCGTAGGGGGGGGACTAGCGGGAGGAGGTGAGCAGTACTTC. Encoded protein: CASSVGGGLAGGGEQYF. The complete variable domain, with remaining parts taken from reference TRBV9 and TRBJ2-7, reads DSGVTQTPKHLITATGQRVTLRCSPRSGDLSVYWYQQSLDQGLQFLIQYYNGEERAKGNILERFSAQQFPDLHSELNLSSLELGDSALYFCASSVGGGLAGGGEQYFGPGTRLTVT.

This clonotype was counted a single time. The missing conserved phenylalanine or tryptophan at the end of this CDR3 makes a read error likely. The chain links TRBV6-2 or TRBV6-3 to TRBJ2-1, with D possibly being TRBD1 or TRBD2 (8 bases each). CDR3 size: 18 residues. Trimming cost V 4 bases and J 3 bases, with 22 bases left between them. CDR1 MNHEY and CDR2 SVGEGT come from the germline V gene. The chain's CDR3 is CASSSGQAQLAVYNEQFC. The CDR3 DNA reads TGTGCCAGCAGTTCGGGACAGGCCCAACTAGCGGTCTACAATGAGCAGTTCTGC.

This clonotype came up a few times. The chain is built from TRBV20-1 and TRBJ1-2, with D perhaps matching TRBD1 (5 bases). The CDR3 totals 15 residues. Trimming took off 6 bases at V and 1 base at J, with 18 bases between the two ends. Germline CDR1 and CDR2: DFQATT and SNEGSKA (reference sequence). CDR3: CSASDRRGNNYGYTF. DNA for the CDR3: TGCAGTGCAAGCGACAGAAGAGGGAATAACTATGGCTACACCTTC.

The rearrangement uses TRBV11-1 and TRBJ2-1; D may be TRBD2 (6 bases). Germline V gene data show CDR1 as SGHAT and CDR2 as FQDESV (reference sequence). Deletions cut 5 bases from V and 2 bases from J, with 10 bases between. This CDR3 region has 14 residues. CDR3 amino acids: CASSIGTPYNEQFF. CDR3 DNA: TGTGCCAGCAGCATAGGGACTCCCTACAATGAGCAGTTCTTC.

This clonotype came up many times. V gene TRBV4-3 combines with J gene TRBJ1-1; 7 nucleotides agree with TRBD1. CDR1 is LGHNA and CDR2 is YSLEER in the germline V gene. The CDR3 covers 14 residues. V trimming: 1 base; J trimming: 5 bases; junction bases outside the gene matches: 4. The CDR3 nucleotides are TGCGCCAGCAGCCAAGGGCCAGGGGGAACTGAAGCTTTCTTT. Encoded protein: CASSQGPGGTEAFF.

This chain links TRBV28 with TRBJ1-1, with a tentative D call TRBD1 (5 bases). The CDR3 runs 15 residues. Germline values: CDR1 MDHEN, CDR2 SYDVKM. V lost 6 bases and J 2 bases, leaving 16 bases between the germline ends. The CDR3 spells CASSPPTGPNTEAFF. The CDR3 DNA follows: TGTGCCAGCAGCCCACCAACAGGTCCCAACACTGAAGCTTTCTTT.

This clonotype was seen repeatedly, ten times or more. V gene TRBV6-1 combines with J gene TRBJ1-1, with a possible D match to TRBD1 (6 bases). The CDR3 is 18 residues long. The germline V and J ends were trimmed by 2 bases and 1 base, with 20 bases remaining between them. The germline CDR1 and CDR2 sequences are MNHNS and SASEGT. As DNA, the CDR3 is TGTGCCAGCAGTGAACGGGGGCAGGAGGTAAGCCCGAACACTGAAGCTTTCTTT. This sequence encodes CASSERGQEVSPNTEAFF.

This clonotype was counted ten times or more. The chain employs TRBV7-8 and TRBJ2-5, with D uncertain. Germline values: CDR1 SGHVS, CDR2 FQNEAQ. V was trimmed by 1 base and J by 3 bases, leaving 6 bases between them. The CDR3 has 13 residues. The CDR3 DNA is TGTGCCAGCAGCTTAGTGGGGAAAGAGACCCAGTACTTC. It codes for CASSLVGKETQYF. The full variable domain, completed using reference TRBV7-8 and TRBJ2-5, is GAGVSQSPRYKVAKRGQDVALRCDPISGHVSLFWYQQALGQGPEFLTYFQNEAQLDKSGLPSDRFFAERPEGSVSTLKIQRTQQEDSAVYLCASSLVGKETQYFGPGTRLLVL.

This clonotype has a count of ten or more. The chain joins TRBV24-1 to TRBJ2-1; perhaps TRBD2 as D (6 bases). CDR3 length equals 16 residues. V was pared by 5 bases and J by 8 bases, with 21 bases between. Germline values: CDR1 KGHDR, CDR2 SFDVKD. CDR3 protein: CATSAGGPSSFHEQFF. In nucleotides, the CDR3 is TGTGCCACCAGTGCTGGAGGGCCTTCGTCATTCCATGAGCAGTTCTTC.

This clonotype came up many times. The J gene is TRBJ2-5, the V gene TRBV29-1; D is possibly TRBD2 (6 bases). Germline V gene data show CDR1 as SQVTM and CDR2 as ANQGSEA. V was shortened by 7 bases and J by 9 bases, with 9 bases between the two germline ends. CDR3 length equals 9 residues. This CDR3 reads CSAGDSQYF. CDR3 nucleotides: TGCAGCGCCGGGGACTCCCAGTACTTC.

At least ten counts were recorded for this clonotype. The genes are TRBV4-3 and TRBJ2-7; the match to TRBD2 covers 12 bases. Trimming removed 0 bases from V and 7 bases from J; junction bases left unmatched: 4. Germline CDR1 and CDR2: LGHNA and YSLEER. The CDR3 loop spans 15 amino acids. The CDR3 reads CASSQETSGSWEQYF. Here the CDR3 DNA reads TGCGCCAGCAGCCAAGAGACTAGCGGGAGTTGGGAGCAGTACTTC.

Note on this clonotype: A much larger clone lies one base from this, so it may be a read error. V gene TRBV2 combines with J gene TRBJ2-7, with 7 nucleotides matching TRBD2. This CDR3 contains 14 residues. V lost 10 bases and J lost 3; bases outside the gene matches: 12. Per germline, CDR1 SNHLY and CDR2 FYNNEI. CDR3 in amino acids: CAIDQAGKGYEQYF. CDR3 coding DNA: TGTGCCATCGATCAAGCGGGAAAGGGCTACGAGCAGTACTTC.